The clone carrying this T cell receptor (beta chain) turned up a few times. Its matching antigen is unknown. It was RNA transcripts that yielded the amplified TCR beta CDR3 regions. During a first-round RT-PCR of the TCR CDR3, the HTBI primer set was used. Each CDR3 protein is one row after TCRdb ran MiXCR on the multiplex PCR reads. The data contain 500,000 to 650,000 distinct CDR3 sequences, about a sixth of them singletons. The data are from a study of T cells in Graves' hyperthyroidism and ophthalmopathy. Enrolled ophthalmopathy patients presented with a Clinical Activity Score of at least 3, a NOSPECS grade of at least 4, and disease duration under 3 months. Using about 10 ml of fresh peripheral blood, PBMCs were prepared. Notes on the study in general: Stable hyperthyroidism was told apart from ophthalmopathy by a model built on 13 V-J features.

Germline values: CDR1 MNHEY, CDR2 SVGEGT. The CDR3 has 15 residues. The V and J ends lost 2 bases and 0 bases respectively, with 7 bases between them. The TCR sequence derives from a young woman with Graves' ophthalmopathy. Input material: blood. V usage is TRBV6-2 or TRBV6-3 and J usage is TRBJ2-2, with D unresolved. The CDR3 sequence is CASSYRLSNTGELFF. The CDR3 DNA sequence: TGTGCCAGCAGTTACCGGTTATCGAACACCGGGGAGCTGTTTTTT.